A selection of T cell receptor beta chains follows, all from one sample in a study of cytomegalovirus exposure and HLA in healthy donors. The assay was immunoSEQ multiplex PCR, and TCRdb's table has in-frame clones only and misses some. The table records more than 80,000 clones, less than 80% of them present only once. Specimen: PBMCs. These receptor sequences come from a middle-aged woman in good health and CMV-seropositive. The CDR3 runs from the conserved cysteine through the conserved F or W. D genes are given only for firm matches. Part of the rows lack a size; the others show once, few, many or a class for expanded clones.

abundance | d_gene | len | j_gene | v_gene | CDR3nt | CDR3aa
NA | NA | 15 | TRBJ2-1 | TRBV2 | TGTGCCAGCAGTGAAACCCAAGTAGTTCTAGGTGAGCAGTTCTTC | CASSETQVVLGEQFF
NA | NA | 15 | TRBJ2-2 | TRBV5-1 | TGCGCCAGCAGCGCTCGGCACGCAGGCACCGGGGAGCTGTTTTTT | CASSARHAGTGELFF
NA | TRBD1 | 13 | TRBJ2-7 | TRBV2 | TGTGCCAGCAGTGGTACAGGGGGGTACGAGCAGTACTTC | CASSGTGGYEQYF
NA | NA | 12 | TRBJ1-1 | TRBV10-3 | TGTGCCATCAGTGAGGGGGGGACTGAAGCTTTCTTT | CAISEGGTEAFF
NA | TRBD2 | 16 | TRBJ2-1 | TRBV6-4 | TGTGCCAGCACCCGACTAGCGGGAGAAGGGTACAATGAGCAGTTCTTC | CASTRLAGEGYNEQFF
NA | TRBD2 | 17 | TRBJ2-1 | TRBV5-1 | TGCGCCAGCAGCGCCGCCCTTAGCGGGAGGTCTTACAATGAGCAGTTCTTC | CASSAALSGRSYNEQFF
NA | TRBD2 | 15 | TRBJ2-1 | TRBV5-5 | TGTGCCAGCAGCTACAGACTAGCGGGAGGCTATGAGCAGTTCTTC | CASSYRLAGGYEQFF
NA | TRBD2 | 13 | TRBJ2-5 | TRBV7-2 | TGTGCCAGCAGCTATAGCGGGCGGGAGACCCAGTACTTC | CASSYSGRETQYF
NA | NA | 13 | TRBJ2-7 | TRBV19 | TGTGCCAGTAGTATAGGCACTTTCTACGAGCAGTACTTC | CASSIGTFYEQYF
NA | NA | 14 | TRBJ1-3 | TRBV2 | TGTGCCAGCAGTGACGGGCAGGGTGGAAACACCATATATTTT | CASSDGQGGNTIYF
once | TRBD2 | 15 | TRBJ2-5 | TRBV28 | TGTGCCAGCAGTGTTAGCGGGAGCCCCCAAGAGACCCAGTACTTC | CASSVSGSPQETQYF
once | NA | 11 | TRBJ2-7 | TRBV2 | TGTGCCAGCACGGACAGCTACGAGCAGTACTTC | CASTDSYEQYF
many | NA | 15 | TRBJ2-5 | TRBV6-4 | TGTGCCAGCAGTCGTTCCGCAGGGGATACGGAGACCCAGTACTTC | CASSRSAGDTETQYF
NA | NA | 16 | TRBJ1-2 | TRBV7-4 | TGTGCCAGCAGCTTCCCCCCCTACCTAGCTAACTATGGCTACACCTTC | CASSFPPYLANYGYTF
NA | TRBD1 | 15 | TRBJ1-4 | TRBV5-1 | TGCGCCAGCAGCCCAGGGACAGTCAAGGACGAAAAACTGTTTTTT | CASSPGTVKDEKLFF
NA | NA | 15 | TRBJ2-7 | TRBV5-1 | TGCGCCAGCAGCTTGGGTACAGGGAGTCGGTACGAGCAGTACTTC | CASSLGTGSRYEQYF
NA | NA | 15 | TRBJ2-1 | TRBV25-1 | TGTGCCAGCAGTGAGTCTCTCCTCAGATACAATGAGCAGTTCTTC | CASSESLLRYNEQFF
NA | NA | 15 | TRBJ2-2 | TRBV11-2 | TGTGCCAGCAGCTTCCAGGGGCAAGATGGCGGGGAGCTGTTTTTT | CASSFQGQDGGELFF
NA | NA | 14 | TRBJ2-5 | TRBV30 | TGTGCCTGGAGTGTGGGGGGTCGCGGAGAGACCCAGTACTTC | CAWSVGGRGETQYF
NA | NA | 13 | TRBJ2-7 | TRBV2 | TGTGCCAGCAGTACAATTACAGGAACCGAGCAGTACTTC | CASSTITGTEQYF
once | NA | 14 | TRBJ2-7 | TRBV28 | TGTGCCAGCAGTTTCTGGGGAGCGAGCGACGAGCAGTACTTC | CASSFWGASDEQYF
NA | NA | 13 | TRBJ2-7 | TRBV27 | TGTGCCAGCAGTTTACTAGAGTCCCACGAGCAGTACTTC | CASSLLESHEQYF
once | TRBD1 | 20 | TRBJ1-2 | TRBV28 | TGTGCCAGCAGTTTATGGGGACTGCGGCAGGGGGAATCTAGTAACTATGGCTACACCTTC | CASSLWGLRQGESSNYGYTF
NA | NA | 15 | TRBJ1-1 | TRBV7-8 | TGTGCCAGCAGCTTTAGGGGAGGGAGTGGGACTGAAGCTTTCTTT | CASSFRGGSGTEAFF
NA | NA | 19 | TRBJ2-7 | TRBV21-1 | TGTGCCAGCAGTCCGGGGGGGGTGCTAGCGGGCCTTTCCCCCTACGAGCAGTACTTC | CASSPGGVLAGLSPYEQYF
NA | NA | 15 | TRBJ2-7 | TRBV6-1 | TGTGCCAGCAGTGTTGCAGGGGCTAGCTCCTACGAGCAGTACTTC | CASSVAGASSYEQYF
NA | NA | 15 | TRBJ2-3 | TRBV6-4 | TGTGCCAGCTCGGAACGATCTAGGGGTGGAGATACGCAGTATTTT | CASSERSRGGDTQYF
NA | NA | 18 | TRBJ1-5 | TRBV6-1 | TGTGCCAGCAGTGAACTGTCTACCCAACTCTATAGCAATCAGCCCCAGCATTTT | CASSELSTQLYSNQPQHF
NA | NA | 15 | TRBJ2-7 | TRBV4-1 | TGCGCCAGCAGCCCCCGGGGGAGGAGCTCCTACGAGCAGTACTTC | CASSPRGRSSYEQYF
NA | TRBD1 | 16 | TRBJ2-5 | TRBV30 | TGTGCCCTATCCCCCTCCGGGACAGGGTGGACCGAGACCCAGTACTTC | CALSPSGTGWTETQYF
NA | TRBD2 | 14 | TRBJ2-7 | TRBV27 | TGTGCCAGCAGACCAACTAGCGGACCCTACGAGCAGTACTTC | CASRPTSGPYEQYF
NA | TRBD2 | 17 | TRBJ2-1 | TRBV13 | TGTGCCAGCAGCTTAAAACAGCGACTAGCGGGGTACAATGAGCAGTTCTTC | CASSLKQRLAGYNEQFF
NA | NA | 14 | TRBJ1-4 | TRBV28 | TGTGCCACTAGCCGGGGGGGAACTAATGAAAAACTGTTTTTT | CATSRGGTNEKLFF
NA | NA | 12 | TRBJ2-2 | TRBV6-1 | TGTGCCAGCAGACTTAACACCGGGGAGCTGTTTTTT | CASRLNTGELFF
NA | TRBD1 | 17 | TRBJ1-2 | TRBV28 | TGTGCCAGCAGTGCCCGGGACAGCCTAATCATGGGCTATGGCTACACCTTC | CASSARDSLIMGYGYTF
NA | NA | 16 | TRBJ1-4 | TRBV6-5 | TGTGCCAGCAGTTACTTCTCAGGGACAACTAATGAAAAACTGTTTTTT | CASSYFSGTTNEKLFF
NA | TRBD1 | 17 | TRBJ1-3 | TRBV5-1 | TGCGCCAGCAGCTCCTCCATGCAACAGGGGGTTAAAAACACCATATATTTT | CASSSSMQQGVKNTIYF
once | NA | 14 | TRBJ1-1 | TRBV4-1 | TGCGCCAGCAGCCAGGGACATAGGAACACTGAAGCTTTCTTT | CASSQGHRNTEAFF
NA | NA | 14 | TRBJ2-7 | TRBV27 | TGTGCCAGCAGTCCTCAGGGTGTGGTGTACGAGCAGTACTTC | CASSPQGVVYEQYF
NA | TRBD1 | 14 | TRBJ1-4 | TRBV28 | TGTGCCAGCAGTACTGACAGGGGGGCGGAAAAACTGTTTTTT | CASSTDRGAEKLFF
NA | NA | 12 | TRBJ1-3 | TRBV5-1 | TGCGCCAGCAGCTTGGACAGAAACACCATATATTTT | CASSLDRNTIYF
NA | NA | 15 | TRBJ1-4 | TRBV7-2 | TGTGCCAGCAGCTTAACTCAGGCAACTAATGAAAAACTGTTTTTT | CASSLTQATNEKLFF
NA | TRBD1 | 14 | TRBJ2-7 | TRBV6-5 | TGTGCCAGCAGCAAACCGGGACAGAACTACGAGCAGTACTTC | CASSKPGQNYEQYF
NA | TRBD2 | 16 | TRBJ2-1 | TRBV7-7 | TGTGCTAGCAGCTTATTTCCTAGCGGACCCGGAGATGAGCAGTTCTTC | CASSLFPSGPGDEQFF
few | NA | 15 | TRBJ2-3 | TRBV10-3 | TGTGCCATCAGTGAGTCGAGGGACTTAACAGATACGCAGTATTTT | CAISESRDLTDTQYF
NA | NA | 13 | TRBJ1-2 | TRBV4-1 | TGCGCCAGCAGCCAAACCGGGGGTTATGGCTACACCTTC | CASSQTGGYGYTF
NA | NA | 13 | TRBJ2-1 | TRBV14 | TGTGCCAGCAGCCACGATGAGTACAATGAGCAGTTCTTC | CASSHDEYNEQFF
NA | TRBD2 | 15 | TRBJ2-1 | TRBV9 | TGTGCCAGCAGCGCGACTAGCGGGAGAGGCAATAAGCAGTTCTTC | CASSATSGRGNKQFF